This T cell receptor beta chain appears in the sequencing data of a study of T cell repertoires in cytomegalovirus infection. TCRdb independently ran MiXCR on the reads; one entry per CDR3 protein. The table shows some 600,000 distinct CDR3 sequences, with roughly 24% occurring only once. Study-level findings and limits: Dominating the ex vivo response were TCR beta clonotypes that were CMV-specific and HLA-C-restricted.

The CDR3 runs to 13 residues. The ends lost 3 bases at V and 10 bases at J; junction bases unmatched: 5. CDR1 and CDR2 from the germline V gene are SQVTM and ANQGSEA. Comment on this clonotype: Its antigen remains unidentified.

This chain connects TRBV29-1 to TRBJ2-1, with 11 positions matching TRBD1. The specimen was CD8+ T cells from PBMCs. The clonotype originates from a human donor in good health (CMV status not recorded). Some clones in this sample may be carry-over from other donors' samples. CDR3 residues: CSVERGQGDEQFF. The CDR3 bases are TGCAGCGTTGAGCGGGGACAGGGGGACGAGCAGTTCTTC.